The sequence of this T cell receptor beta chain was determined in a study of blood T cell repertoires in COVID-19. On the study more broadly: In each case, the material was cDNA or gDNA derived from T cells, B-cell-depleted T cells, or PBMCs.

Produced via immunoSEQ multiplex PCR; TCRdb's table is partial and in-frame only. The sample lists about 170,000 clones, roughly 84% occurring once. V shed 1 base and J shed 10 bases, with 24 bases lying between them. CDR1 and CDR2 from the germline V gene are SGDLS and YYNGEE. The CDR3 loop spans 17 amino acids. This clonotype was sampled from a man between 60 and 70 years old who had recovered from COVID-19. The rearrangement links TRBV9 to TRBJ2-1, with D perhaps TRBD2 (7 bases). The sample consisted of peripheral blood. CDR3 nucleotides: TGTGCCAGCAGCGTAAGGAGGTCACAGGGACTATCGGAGGAGCAGTTCTTC. It encodes CASSVRRSQGLSEEQFF.